This is a list of T cell receptor beta chains from one sample in a study of CD8+CD57+ T cells in acquired aplastic anemia. MiXCR, applied by TCRdb to the reads, yields one record per CDR3 protein. The table shows tens of thousands of distinct CDR3 sequences, with around three quarters occurring only once. The sequencing sample was made of sorted CD4+, CD8+, or CD8+CD57+ T cells (not recorded which) from PBMCs. The source is a human donor in good health, serving as a control. Both conserved end residues are part of each CDR3. Each record gives: J gene, D gene, V gene, clone size, CDR3 DNA, CDR3 protein. The D gene is left open where the match is weak. Size is omitted from some rows. Given values are once, few, many or a class for expanded clones.

TRBJ1-1 TRBD1 TRBV5-4 NA TGTGCCAGCTACACTGGGGACAGGGTCACTGAAGCTTTCTTT CASYTGDRVTEAFF
TRBJ2-7 NA TRBV20-1 NA TGCAGTGCTACGGACACTGACTACGAGCAGTACTTC CSATDTDYEQYF
TRBJ2-5 NA TRBV3-1 NA TGTGCCAGCGGCCAGCCCCTATTCAGGACCCGAGACGAGACCCAGTACTTC CASGQPLFRTRDETQYF
TRBJ2-3 NA TRBV29-1 NA TGCAGCGTTGGGCGTCCACCTAGCACAGATACGCAGTATTTT CSVGRPPSTDTQYF
TRBJ1-2 TRBD1 TRBV6-1 once TGTGCCAGCAGTGAACTTGGACAGGGAGGATATGGCTACACCTTC CASSELGQGGYGYTF
TRBJ2-7 TRBD2 TRBV15 NA TGTGCCACCAGTTCGGGAGGTTACAACGAGCAGTACTTC CATSSGGYNEQYF
TRBJ1-5 TRBD1 TRBV20-1 once TGCAGTGCTAGGGACAGGGGGCTTGGTCAGCCCCAGCATTTT CSARDRGLGQPQHF
TRBJ1-1 NA TRBV7-9 NA TGTGCCAGTTGGGTGGAAGGGAACACTGAAGCTTTCTTT CASWVEGNTEAFF
TRBJ1-2 NA TRBV7-9 NA TGTGCCAGCAGCGACAAGGCTAACTATGGCTACACCTTC CASSDKANYGYTF
TRBJ2-2 TRBD1 TRBV29-1 NA TGCAGCGTCGACCTAACAGGGGCCGCGAACACCGGGGAGCTGTTTTTT CSVDLTGAANTGELFF
TRBJ2-2 TRBD1 TRBV9 NA TGTGCCAGCAGCACCGCAGGGGGCGGGGAGCTGTTTTTT CASSTAGGGELFF
TRBJ2-7 NA TRBV24-1 NA TGTGCCACCAGTGATTCCCATTCCACCGGCGAGCAGTACTTC CATSDSHSTGEQYF
TRBJ2-1 NA TRBV10-3 few TGTGCCATCAGTGAAGCAGGGTCCAATGAGCAGTTCTTC CAISEAGSNEQFF
TRBJ1-6 TRBD1 TRBV25-1 NA TGTGCCAGCAGGAGGGGACAGGGAAATTCACCCCTCCACTTT CASRRGQGNSPLHF
TRBJ1-2 TRBD1 TRBV2 NA TGTGCCAGTAGTCCCCAAACAGGGGTCTATGGCTACACCTTC CASSPQTGVYGYTF